These 21 T cell receptor beta chains came from one sample sequenced in a study of blood T cell repertoires in COVID-19. This table comes from immunoSEQ multiplex PCR, and its TCRdb copy is limited to in-frame clones, with some not included. The table records some 100,000 clones, 89% of them present only once. Sequencing was performed on peripheral blood. These receptors all stem from a woman aged 80 or over with active COVID-19.

For the CDR3, the DNA is TGTGCCAGCAGCGTTACGGGGGGACGCTACGAGCAGTACTTC. Translated, it gives CASSVTGGRYEQYF. The chain joins TRBV13 to TRBJ2-7; 7 nucleotides agree with TRBD2. CDR1 PRHDT and CDR2 FYEKMQ come from the germline V gene (reference sequence). The CDR3 runs 14 residues. Trimming cost V 5 bases and J 3 bases; bases outside gene matches: 7.

This chain joins TRBV5-4 and TRBJ2-5, with D uncertain. Between the trimmed V and J ends, which lost 1 base and 2 bases, there was a span of 9 bases. The length of the CDR3 is 14 residues. Germline loops: CDR1 SGHNT, CDR2 YYREEE (reference sequence). The CDR3 nucleotides are TGTGCCAGCAGCTTGTCTGGCGGACAAGAGACCCAGTACTTC. Translation gives CASSLSGGQETQYF.

The chain employs TRBV3-1 (or the pseudogene TRBV3-2) and TRBJ1-1; a weak D match, TRBD1 (5 bases). Germline assignment: CDR1 LGHDT and CDR2 YNNKEL (reference sequence). Trimming took off 4 bases at V and 8 bases at J, with 29 bases between the two ends. CDR3 length: 18 residues. The CDR3 DNA reads TGTGCCAGCAGCCCAAAAACAGCAATTAGGGGTCGGTTATACGAAGCTTTCTTT. It is translated as CASSPKTAIRGRLYEAFF.

The chain couples TRBV6-2 or TRBV6-3 to TRBJ2-4, with 13 bases lining up with TRBD2. V was pared by 1 base and J by 4 bases, with 7 bases of the junction left unmatched. The CDR3 is 18 amino acids. Germline CDR1 MNHEY, CDR2 SVGEGT. The CDR3 here is CASSYLSTSGRLKNIQYF. CDR3 nucleotides: TGTGCCAGCAGTTACTTGTCGACTAGCGGGAGGTTGAAAAACATTCAGTACTTC.

The chain joins TRBV5-1 to TRBJ2-1; 9 bases are a match to TRBD1. The CDR3 has 15 residues. V shed 3 bases, J shed 0 bases, and the junction held 1 base outside the gene matches. Germline-derived CDR1 and CDR2 are SGHRS and YFSETQ. The DNA of the CDR3 is TGCGCCAGCAGCTCGACAGGGGGCTCCTACAATGAGCAGTTCTTC. Encoded protein: CASSSTGGSYNEQFF.

V is TRBV6-5 and J is TRBJ2-3; perhaps TRBD1 as D (6 bases). The CDR3 is made up of 14 amino acids. The germline gives CDR1 MNHEY, CDR2 SVGAGI. Deletions cut 10 bases from V and 0 bases from J, with 14 bases between. In DNA form, the CDR3 reads TGTGCCACTGGGGTAGGACAGAGCACAGATACGCAGTATTTT. Residues: CATGVGQSTDTQYF.

The chain has TRBV28 and TRBJ2-3, with a weak D call TRBD2 (5 bases). CDR3 length: 15 residues. In germline, CDR1 is MDHEN, CDR2 SYDVKM. Trimming stripped 3 bases from V and 0 bases from J, with 10 bases between. DNA of the CDR3: TGTGCCAGCAGTTTTCTAGCCGCTAGCACAGATACGCAGTATTTT. Amino acids: CASSFLAASTDTQYF.

V usage is TRBV7-2 and J usage is TRBJ2-7; D perhaps matches TRBD1 (7 bases). Germline assignment: CDR1 SGHTA and CDR2 FQGNSA. V shed 1 base and J shed 0 bases, with 19 bases lying between them. This CDR3 contains 18 residues. The DNA for the CDR3 is TGTGCCAGCAGCTTAGTGGAGTTGGGGCGGGACAGCTCCTACGAGCAGTACTTC. It specifies CASSLVELGRDSSYEQYF.

This chain links TRBV3-1 (or the pseudogene TRBV3-2) with TRBJ2-6; the D is unclear. V was pared by 1 base and J by 2 bases, with 6 bases between. This CDR3 is built from 15 residues. Germline CDR1 LGHDT, CDR2 YNNKEL (reference sequence). In DNA, the CDR3 is TGTGCCAGCAGCCAAGGGCTTCCTGGGGCCAACGTCCTGACTTTC. This translates into CASSQGLPGANVLTF.

The chain uses TRBV9 and TRBJ2-7, with 10 positions matching TRBD2. The V segment lost 0 bases and the J segment 3 bases; nucleotides outside the gene matches: 3. There are 15 residues in the CDR3. Germline values: CDR1 SGDLS, CDR2 YYNGEE. The chain's CDR3 is CASSVGLAGNYEQYF. The CDR3 DNA is TGTGCCAGCAGCGTAGGACTAGCGGGTAACTACGAGCAGTACTTC.

The chain employs TRBV20-1 and TRBJ2-7; 11 bases map to TRBD2. The V gene end was trimmed by 3 bases and the J gene end by 4 bases; junction bases not matched to a gene: 14. Per germline, CDR1 DFQATT and CDR2 SNEGSKA (reference sequence). CDR3 length: 17 residues. The CDR3 DNA reads as TGCAGTGCTAGTGCTTCACTAGCGGGAGAAATAAATTACGAGCAGTACTTC. Protein sequence: CSASASLAGEINYEQYF.

This sequence joins TRBV21-1 and TRBJ2-3; the table assigns TRBD1, which was not confirmed against the DNA. TRBV21-1 counts as a pseudogene. The CDR3 runs 16 residues. The chain's CDR3 is CAPGSVGLRSRDTQYF. CDR3 bases: TGTGCCCCCGGCAGTGTGGGGCTCAGATCCAGAGATACGCAGTATTTT.

The J gene is TRBJ2-3, the V gene TRBV6-4; 9 bases align to TRBD2. The CDR3 has 16 amino acids. Germline V gene data show CDR1 as MRHNA and CDR2 as SNTAGT. V gave up 3 bases and J gave up 3 bases; unmatched junction bases: 7. CDR3 bases: TGTGCCAGCAGTGAGATAGCGGGAGAATTGACAGATACGCAGTATTTT. This sequence encodes CASSEIAGELTDTQYF.

The J gene is TRBJ1-1, the V gene TRBV7-9; TRBD1 might be the D (5 bases). Germline V CDR1 and CDR2: SEHNR, FQNEAQ (reference sequence). Deletions cut 5 bases from V and 4 bases from J, with 14 bases between. This CDR3 comprises 14 residues. The CDR3 loop is CASSVGRGGTEAFF. CDR3 nucleotide sequence: TGTGCCAGCAGCGTTGGGAGGGGAGGCACTGAAGCTTTCTTT.

In this sample, this clone turned up once. The CDR3 region is CASGRLGASVQFF. The CDR3 DNA sequence: TGTGCCAGCGGCCGACTAGGGGCCTCGGTGCAGTTCTTC. The J gene is TRBJ2-1, the V gene TRBV12-3 or TRBV12-4; D is perhaps TRBD2 (6 bases). Trimming pared 8 bases from V and 12 bases from J, leaving 20 bases between. This CDR3 is 13 amino acids long.

J is TRBJ2-7 and V is TRBV5-1; D is undetermined. In germline, CDR1 is SGHRS, CDR2 YFSETQ. This CDR3 comprises 15 residues. V lost 6 bases and J 2 bases, leaving 18 bases between the germline ends. CDR3 residues: CASKINTGITYEQYF. The CDR3 DNA reads as TGCGCCAGCAAAATAAATACGGGTATCACCTACGAGCAGTACTTC.

The chain combines TRBV12-5 with TRBJ2-1; the D gene is possibly TRBD2 (6 bases). Germline-derived CDR1 and CDR2 are LGHNT and FRNRAP. Trimming took off 4 bases at V and 8 bases at J, with 12 bases between the two ends. The CDR3 sequence is 13 residues long. CDR3 sequence: CASGSGTFDEQFF. The CDR3, as DNA: TGTGCTAGTGGTTCCGGGACTTTCGATGAGCAGTTCTTC. The entire variable domain, with the rest obtained from reference TRBV12-5 and TRBJ2-1, is as follows: DARVTQTPRHKVTEMGQEVTMRCQPILGHNTVFWYRQTMMQGLELLAYFRNRAPLDDSGMPKDRFSAEMPDATLATLKIQPSEPRDSAVYFCASGSGTFDEQFFGPGTRLTVL.

V gene TRBV6-5 combines with J gene TRBJ2-7; D might be TRBD1 (5 bases). The CDR3 loop spans 13 amino acids. CDR1 is MNHEY, CDR2 SVGAGI, per germline. Trimming cost V 5 bases and J 0 bases, with 8 bases left between them. In DNA form, the CDR3 reads TGTGCCAGCAGTAAGACAGTCTCCTACGAGCAGTACTTC. It translates to CASSKTVSYEQYF.

The chain carries TRBV30 and TRBJ1-1; 11 bases are shared with TRBD1. After removal of 8 bases from V and 3 bases from J, the junction contained 5 bases not matched to a gene. The CDR3 length is 13 residues. CDR1 is GTSNPN and CDR2 is SVGIG in the germline V gene (reference sequence). The CDR3 sequence is CAILGQGDTEAFF. The CDR3 DNA sequence: TGTGCCATACTGGGACAGGGGGACACTGAAGCTTTCTTT.

CDR3 amino acids: CASSLGQYRTEAFF. For the CDR3, the DNA is TGTGCCAGCAGCTTGGGGCAGTACCGCACTGAAGCTTTCTTT. J is TRBJ1-1 and V is TRBV5-6; D gene unclear. The CDR3 has 14 amino acids. V lost 0 bases and J 4 bases, leaving 10 bases between the germline ends. Germline CDR1 is SGHDT and CDR2 is YYEEEE.

The chain employs TRBV7-2 and TRBJ2-5, with 9 bases matching TRBD1. J lost 4 bases, V lost 6 bases, and 9 bases had no gene match. Germline assignment: CDR1 SGHTA and CDR2 FQGNSA. The CDR3 sequence is 15 residues long. The CDR3 region has the DNA TGTGCCAGCAGAATAGACAGGGGACAGGGAGAGACCCAGTACTTC. Its translation is CASRIDRGQGETQYF.